The clone carrying this TCR beta chain was seen at least ten times. Its antigen is not known. The V gene's germline CDR1 is SGHDN and CDR2 FVKESK. V gave up 5 bases and J gave up 1 base; unmatched junction bases: 8. CDR3 length: 16 amino acids. These data originate in a study of blood T cells in healthy people across ages. Together with a sample-barcoded 5' primer, a J-beta primer mix was included in a second PCR lasting about 7 to 11 cycles. TCRdb re-analysed the 5' RACE reads in MiXCR, keeping a single row per CDR3 protein. The table has hundreds of thousands of distinct CDR3 sequences, 29% seen once. General study findings and limits: Donor CMV status was unknown, possibly confounding expanded clonotype changes. When set beside aged donors, long-lived donors presented more naive CD4+ cells and higher diversity. Significant beta diversity loss was already apparent by age approximately 38, declining roughly linearly.

Sequenced: blood. The chain employs TRBV14 and TRBJ2-3; 8 bases align to TRBD2. This clonotype originated in a woman at least 80 years old in good health. This CDR3 reads CASSTGTSGGTDTQYF. The CDR3 bases are TGTGCCAGCAGCACCGGGACTAGTGGCGGCACAGATACGCAGTATTTT. Looking up the rest from reference TRBV14 and TRBJ2-3 gives the full variable domain: EAGVTQFPSHSVIEKGQTVTLRCDPISGHDNLYWYRRVMGKEIKFLLHFVKESKQDESGMPNNRFLAERTGGTYSTLKVQPAELEDSGVYFCASSTGTSGGTDTQYFGPGTRLTVL.